Below, 21 T cell receptor beta chains from the same sample are listed, as sequenced in a study of neurological immune-mediated disorders. TCRdb reanalysed the 5' RACE reads using MiXCR and keeps one entry per CDR3 protein. The data show around 50,000 distinct CDR3 sequences, with about 3.7% seen just once and roughly 7.1% held by the top ten. Input material: PBMCs. All receptors derive from a man aged 55 to 69 with multiple sclerosis.

In this sample, this clonotype turned up many times. The chain links TRBV7-9 to TRBJ2-2; no definite D call. The CDR3 is 14 residues long. V lost 7 bases and J 2 bases, leaving 11 bases between the germline ends. The germline CDR1 and CDR2 sequences are SEHNR and FQNEAQ (reference sequence). CDR3 protein: CASIVGHNTGELFF. The CDR3 nucleotides read TGTGCCAGCATAGTGGGCCATAACACCGGGGAGCTGTTTTTT.

This clonotype came up many times. The chain carries TRBV5-1 and TRBJ2-1, with D perhaps assigned TRBD1 or TRBD2 (5 bases each). V lost 3 bases and J 5 bases, leaving 15 bases between the germline ends. The CDR3 spans 15 residues. CDR1 and CDR2 from the germline V gene are SGHRS and YFSETQ. The CDR3 DNA sequence: TGCGCCAGCAGCTGGGGACCAACGGATAACAATGAGCAGTTCTTC. Translated: CASSWGPTDNNEQFF.

This clonotype was detected many times. V gene TRBV5-1 combines with J gene TRBJ2-7, with a tentative D call TRBD1 (5 bases). The CDR3 loop spans 14 amino acids. Germline V gene data show CDR1 as SGHRS and CDR2 as YFSETQ. V gave up 6 bases and J gave up 7 bases, with 20 bases separating them. The CDR3 here is CASTYTDQGKEQYF. CDR3 coding DNA: TGCGCCAGCACCTATACCGACCAGGGAAAGGAGCAGTACTTC.

This clonotype was detected ten times or more. CDR3: CASSNPGTHEKLFF. CDR3 DNA sequence: TGCGCCAGCAGCAATCCCGGGACGCATGAAAAACTGTTTTTT. V and J are TRBV5-1 and TRBJ1-4; weak D call: TRBD1 (5 bases). The CDR3 totals 14 residues. CDR1 and CDR2 from the germline V gene are SGHRS and YFSETQ. Trimming pared 4 bases from V and 6 bases from J, leaving 13 bases between.

This clonotype was detected many times. The chain couples TRBV4-1 to TRBJ2-2; D uncertain. V shed 1 base and J shed 7 bases, with 10 bases lying between them. The CDR3 is 14 amino acids. Germline V lookup: CDR1 MGHRA, CDR2 YSYEKL. CDR3 protein: CASSQGFRGGELFF. Written as DNA, the CDR3 is TGCGCCAGCAGCCAAGGGTTTCGCGGCGGGGAGCTGTTTTTT.

This clonotype was seen repeatedly, ten times or more. The rearrangement joins TRBV5-1 to TRBJ1-1; D may be TRBD1 (5 bases). The germline V gene has CDR1 SGHRS and CDR2 YFSETQ. The germline V and J ends were trimmed by 2 bases and 6 bases, with 8 bases remaining between them. The CDR3 contains 12 residues. CDR3 in DNA: TGCGCCAGCAGCTTCGGGGGTCCTGAAGCTTTCTTT. This codes for CASSFGGPEAFF.

This clonotype was recorded many times. The rearrangement uses TRBV6-2 or TRBV6-3 and TRBJ2-1, with 15 bases that match TRBD2. J gave up 4 bases and V 6 bases, and 13 bases lay outside the gene matches. Germline V gene data show CDR1 as MNHEY and CDR2 as SVGEGT. The CDR3 contains 19 residues. The CDR3 sequence is CASRHRPGLAGGMYNEQFF. DNA for the CDR3: TGTGCCAGCAGGCACCGTCCGGGACTAGCGGGGGGCATGTACAATGAGCAGTTCTTC.

In its sample, this clonotype was seen many times. The J gene is TRBJ2-5, the V gene TRBV7-8; TRBD2 matches at 8 bases. The CDR3 loop spans 16 amino acids. V shed 6 bases and J 5 bases; nucleotides not matched to a gene: 14. From germline, CDR1 is SGHVS and CDR2 FQNEAQ. This CDR3 is CASSIEPGLVSETQYF. The DNA for the CDR3 is TGTGCCAGCAGTATAGAACCGGGACTAGTCTCTGAGACCCAGTACTTC. Filled out from reference TRBV7-8 and TRBJ2-5, the complete variable domain reads GAGVSQSPRYKVAKRGQDVALRCDPISGHVSLFWYQQALGQGPEFLTYFQNEAQLDKSGLPSDRFFAERPEGSVSTLKIQRTQQEDSAVYLCASSIEPGLVSETQYFGPGTRLLVL.

This clonotype showed up many times. V and J are TRBV10-3 and TRBJ2-3, with D possibly being TRBD2 (6 bases). The V end was cut by 2 bases, the J end by 4 bases, with 13 bases between. Per germline, CDR1 ENHRY and CDR2 SYGVKD. The CDR3 has 15 residues. CDR3 sequence (DNA): TGTGCCATCAGTGAGAGGGCAGGAGGGGCAGATACGCAGTATTTT. Translated, it gives CAISERAGGADTQYF.

Ten or more counts support this clonotype. The rearrangement joins TRBV20-1 to TRBJ1-1, with TRBD1 matching 7 bases. The length of the CDR3 is 16 residues. With 0 bases clipped from V and 0 bases from J, the junction kept 7 bases outside the gene matches. Germline lookup yields CDR1 DFQATT and CDR2 SNEGSKA (reference sequence). CDR3 amino acids: CSARDLDREVNTEAFF. In DNA, the CDR3 is TGCAGTGCTAGAGATCTCGACAGGGAGGTGAACACTGAAGCTTTCTTT.

This clonotype came up many times. The DNA of the CDR3 is TGTGCCAGCAGCTTCTCTAGGGACAATGAGCAGTTCTTC. Protein product: CASSFSRDNEQFF. The gene calls are TRBV7-9 and TRBJ2-1; D is unresolved. Trimming pared 3 bases from V and 5 bases from J, leaving 8 bases between. The length of the CDR3 is 13 residues. Germline CDR1 and CDR2: SEHNR and FQNEAQ (reference sequence).

The chain links TRBV12-3 or TRBV12-4 to TRBJ2-7; TRBD2 is a possible D gene (6 bases). Deletions cut 7 bases from V and 3 bases from J, with 19 bases between. This CDR3 spans 15 amino acids. The CDR3 sequence is CASTNRRIGGYEQYF. For the CDR3, the DNA is TGTGCCAGCACCAACAGAAGGATCGGGGGCTACGAGCAGTACTTC.

This clonotype came up many times. The chain has TRBV6-6 and TRBJ2-1, with a weak D call TRBD2 (5 bases). CDR3 length equals 12 residues. Trimming took off 7 bases at V and 3 bases at J, with 7 bases between the two ends. Germline V gene data show CDR1 as MNHNY and CDR2 as SVGAGI (reference sequence). In DNA form, the CDR3 reads TGTGCCAGCAACGGGGACTACAATGAGCAGTTCTTC. Translating gives CASNGDYNEQFF.

This clonotype was observed at least ten times. The chain is built from TRBV20-1 and TRBJ2-7; 7 bases are a match to TRBD2. The CDR3 has 15 residues. V trimming: 4 bases; J trimming: 2 bases; junction bases outside the gene matches: 11. CDR1 DFQATT and CDR2 SNEGSKA come from the germline V gene (reference sequence). Here the CDR3 reads CSATQASGAAYEQYF. DNA of the CDR3: TGCAGTGCTACCCAAGCTAGCGGCGCGGCCTACGAGCAGTACTTC.

The rearrangement joins TRBV7-9 to TRBJ2-4, with TRBD1 as a possible D gene (6 bases). The CDR3 loop spans 14 amino acids. The V end was cut by 7 bases, the J end by 2 bases, with 12 bases between. Germline CDR1 and CDR2: SEHNR and FQNEAQ (reference sequence). As DNA, the CDR3 is TGTGCCAGCATGTCGCAGGGGACCAAAAACATTCAGTACTTC. Translated: CASMSQGTKNIQYF.

This clonotype came up a few times. This chain's CDR3 is CASSPGAGNTIYF. As DNA, the CDR3 is TGTGCCAGCAGCCCAGGGGCTGGAAACACCATATATTTT. The chain joins TRBV3-1 to TRBJ1-3, with a weak D call TRBD1 (6 bases). Trimming removed 4 bases from V and 2 bases from J, with 6 bases in between. Germline V CDR1 and CDR2: LGHDT, YNNKEL (reference sequence). The CDR3 has 13 amino acids.

This clonotype was counted at least ten times. The rearrangement uses TRBV20-1 and TRBJ2-1; TRBD2 agrees at 7 bases. Trimming cost V 4 bases and J 12 bases; bases outside gene matches: 12. The CDR3 runs to 13 residues. Per germline, CDR1 DFQATT and CDR2 SNEGSKA (reference sequence). CDR3 sequence reads: CSAIDDSPGGQFF. CDR3 nucleotide sequence: TGCAGTGCTATAGATGACTCCCCGGGGGGGCAGTTCTTC.

Only a few counts were recorded for this clonotype. V is TRBV28 and J is TRBJ2-7, with D unclear. This CDR3 comprises 14 residues. Trimming removed 6 bases at V and 4 bases at J, with 16 bases between. Germline loops: CDR1 MDHEN, CDR2 SYDVKM. This CDR3 reads CASRPTGRSYEQYF. In nucleotides, the CDR3 is TGTGCCAGCAGACCCACCGGACGGTCATACGAGCAGTACTTC.

This clonotype was seen a handful of times. The V and J genes are TRBV15 and TRBJ2-1, with no clear D. This CDR3 contains 14 residues. Trimming cost V 0 bases and J 6 bases, with 9 bases left between them. Germline CDR1 reads LNHNV; CDR2 reads YYDKDF (reference sequence). CDR3 sequence: CATSRDRDGNEQFF. The CDR3 nucleotides read TGTGCCACCAGCAGAGATCGAGACGGCAATGAGCAGTTCTTC.

This clonotype was detected many times. This rearrangement joins TRBV20-1 to TRBJ1-1; unclear D gene. Per the germline V gene, CDR1 is DFQATT and CDR2 is SNEGSKA (reference sequence). The V end lost 3 bases, the J end lost 4 bases, and 12 bases lay between the germline ends. The CDR3 is made up of 13 amino acids. The CDR3 region is CSASGPRITEAFF. CDR3 sequence (DNA): TGCAGTGCTAGTGGTCCCCGTATCACTGAAGCTTTCTTT.

This clonotype was seen at least ten times. The chain carries TRBV7-8 and TRBJ2-7; 9 nucleotides line up with TRBD1. This CDR3 comprises 14 residues. The trim removed 2 bases at V and 4 bases at J, leaving 3 bases unmatched. Germline V gene data show CDR1 as SGHVS and CDR2 as FQNEAQ. For the CDR3, the DNA is TGTGCCAGCAGCTTAAACGGACAGGGGTACGAGCAGTACTTC. The encoded protein is CASSLNGQGYEQYF.